This entry features one TCR beta chain sequence. Its antigen is currently unknown. This entry is derived from a study of identical twins. This CDR3 is built from 13 residues. Germline V lookup: CDR1 SEHNR, CDR2 FQNEAQ (reference sequence). Between the trimmed V and J ends, which lost 5 bases and 5 bases, there was a span of 12 bases. The authors used template switching to add a universal primer site and gave cDNA unique molecular identifiers. TCRdb used MiXCR to reprocess the 5' RACE reads, holding one entry per CDR3 protein. The table has 300,000 to 400,000 distinct CDR3 sequences, about 9% seen once; the top ten hold around 8.6%. Points from the study as a whole: Out-of-frame alpha sequences common to twins were enriched for low generation probability. Partly confounded zero-insertion analyses could result from invariant MAIT and iNKT cells. Models, which agreed with sharing between unrelated individuals, nonetheless underestimated the out-of-frame TCR alpha sharing seen in monozygotic twins.

The chain employs TRBV7-9 and TRBJ2-5; D is perhaps TRBD1 (5 bases). The sequence was collected from a woman aged 45-59 years in good health. The source material was naive T cells sorted from blood. The CDR3 loop reads CASSPSAGETQYF. In nucleotides, the CDR3 is TGTGCCAGCAGCCCCTCCGCAGGGGAGACCCAGTACTTC.